This T cell receptor (beta chain) was sequenced in a study of blood T cell repertoires in COVID-19. About the study: Donors in the United States, Italy and Spain gave samples during acute or convalescent COVID-19.

Germline CDR1 and CDR2: SGHDT and YYEEEE. With 2 bases removed from V and 6 bases from J, the gap between germline ends came to 14 bases. The CDR3 contains 14 residues. As processed by the authors: Counts of nucleated cells, estimated from reference gene primer amplification, were obtained. Here immunoSEQ multiplex PCR was the method, and the copy in TCRdb shows in-frame clones only, minus some. V and J calls and clone size are as listed in that table; D and trimming were resolved from the DNA. This sample has 290,000 or so clones, with approximately 85% found just once. What was sequenced was peripheral blood. The source is a man over 45 with active or convalescent COVID-19. The gene calls are TRBV5-6 and TRBJ2-5; D perhaps matches TRBD2 (5 bases). The DNA for the CDR3 is TGTGCCAGCAGCTTCACCGGGATCGGTCAGACCCAGTACTTC. Amino acid sequence: CASSFTGIGQTQYF.